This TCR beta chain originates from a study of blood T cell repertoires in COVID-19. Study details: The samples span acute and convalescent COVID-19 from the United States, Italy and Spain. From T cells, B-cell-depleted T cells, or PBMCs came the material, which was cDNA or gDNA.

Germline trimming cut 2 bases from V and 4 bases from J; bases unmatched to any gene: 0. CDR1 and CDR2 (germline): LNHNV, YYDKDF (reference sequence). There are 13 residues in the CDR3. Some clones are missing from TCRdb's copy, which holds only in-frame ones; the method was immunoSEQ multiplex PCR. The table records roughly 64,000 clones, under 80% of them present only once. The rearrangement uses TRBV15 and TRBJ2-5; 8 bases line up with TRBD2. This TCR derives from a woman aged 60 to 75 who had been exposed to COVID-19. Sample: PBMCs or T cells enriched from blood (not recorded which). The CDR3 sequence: CATSRLAGETQYF. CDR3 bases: TGTGCCACCAGCAGACTAGCGGGAGAGACCCAGTACTTC.